The 14 T cell receptor beta chains below come from one sample, sequenced in a study of blood T cell repertoires in COVID-19. Method: immunoSEQ multiplex PCR; TCRdb's copy keeps in-frame clones and lacks some. The sample has hundreds of thousands of clones, 87% seen once. Sequenced material: PBMCs or T cells enriched from blood (not recorded which). The source is a woman in her late teens or twenties with acute COVID-19.

V and J are TRBV5-1 and TRBJ2-3, with 9 bases that match TRBD2. Germline V CDR1 and CDR2: SGHRS, YFSETQ. The CDR3 is 18 residues long. V was pared by 3 bases and J by 0 bases, with 11 bases of the junction left unmatched. The CDR3 region is CASSWKAGGTSSTDTQYF. The CDR3, as DNA: TGCGCCAGCAGCTGGAAAGCGGGAGGTACCTCTAGCACAGATACGCAGTATTTT.

This chain joins TRBV14 and TRBJ1-4; no clear D. The germline V gene has CDR1 SGHDN and CDR2 FVKESK. This CDR3 comprises 14 residues. V lost 3 bases and J lost 4, with 9 bases in between. CDR3 amino acids: CASSHIIRNEKLFF. As DNA, the CDR3 is TGTGCCAGCAGCCATATAATTCGTAATGAAAAACTGTTTTTT. The whole variable domain, filled in from reference TRBV14 and TRBJ1-4, reads EAGVTQFPSHSVIEKGQTVTLRCDPISGHDNLYWYRRVMGKEIKFLLHFVKESKQDESGMPNNRFLAERTGGTYSTLKVQPAELEDSGVYFCASSHIIRNEKLFFGSGTQLSVL.

The chain is built from TRBV27 and TRBJ1-1; D perhaps matches TRBD1 (5 bases). The V end lost 3 bases, the J end lost 7 bases, and 12 bases lay between the germline ends. The CDR3 totals 13 residues. The germline V gene has CDR1 MNHEY and CDR2 SMNVEV (reference sequence). The CDR3, as DNA: TGTGCCAGCAGTTTGTATGCAGGGATTGAAGCTTTCTTT. Protein product: CASSLYAGIEAFF.

The rearrangement joins TRBV7-2 to TRBJ1-5, with D hard to call. CDR1 and CDR2 (germline): SGHTA, FQGNSA. The V and J ends lost 6 bases and 2 bases respectively, with 14 bases between them. The CDR3 has 15 residues. In DNA, the CDR3 is TGTGCCAGCAGTTCAGGCCGAGAGCGCAATCAGCCCCAGCATTTT. It codes for CASSSGRERNQPQHF.

V is TRBV19 and J is TRBJ1-6; D remains ambiguous. The CDR3 length is 15 residues. The V gene lost 0 bases and the J gene lost 7 bases, with 10 bases spanning the gap. CDR1 LNHDA and CDR2 SQIVND come from the germline V gene (reference sequence). This chain's CDR3 is CASSIDRPGNSPLHF. As DNA, the CDR3 is TGTGCCAGTAGTATAGATCGTCCGGGGAATTCACCCCTCCACTTT.

J is TRBJ2-5 and V is TRBV20-1; the D is unclear. This CDR3 has 11 amino acids. Trimming pared 7 bases from V and 4 bases from J, leaving 10 bases between. The germline gives CDR1 DFQATT, CDR2 SNEGSKA (reference sequence). CDR3 DNA: TGCAGTGGCTGGTCGGGAGAGACCCAGTACTTC. This gives the protein CSGWSGETQYF.

The chain is built from TRBV3-1 (or the pseudogene TRBV3-2) and TRBJ2-5; TRBD2 matches 9 bases. J lost 5 bases, V lost 0 bases, and 10 bases had no gene match. CDR1 and CDR2 from the germline V gene are LGHDT and YNNKEL (reference sequence). The CDR3 covers 17 residues. CDR3 sequence: CASSQELAGVRGETQYF. The CDR3 nucleotides read TGTGCCAGCAGCCAAGAGTTAGCGGGAGTCCGTGGGGAGACCCAGTACTTC.

CDR3 amino acids: CASSLDNTDTQYF. As DNA, the CDR3 is TGTGCCAGCAGTTTAGACAACACAGATACGCAGTATTTT. This chain connects TRBV27 to TRBJ2-3; D not resolved. V was pared by 2 bases and J by 2 bases, with 5 bases between. The CDR3 runs to 13 residues. Germline CDR1 reads MNHEY; CDR2 reads SMNVEV (reference sequence).

The CDR3 reads CASSWGGGGNEKLFF. CDR3 nucleotide sequence: TGCGCCAGCAGCTGGGGGGGCGGAGGTAATGAAAAACTGTTTTTT. The V and J genes are TRBV5-1 and TRBJ1-4; a weak D match, TRBD1 (6 bases). The V gene's germline CDR1 is SGHRS and CDR2 YFSETQ. The CDR3 runs 15 residues. V gave up 3 bases and J gave up 4 bases, with 13 bases separating them.

V gene TRBV27 combines with J gene TRBJ2-7, with 12 bases that match TRBD2. The germline gives CDR1 MNHEY, CDR2 SMNVEV (reference sequence). This CDR3 comprises 13 residues. V lost 6 bases, J lost 6 bases, and 3 bases stayed unmatched. Written as DNA, the CDR3 is TGTGCCAGCAGGCCTAGCGGGAGGGGCGAGCAGTACTTC. Translating gives CASRPSGRGEQYF.

The chain links TRBV2 to TRBJ2-3; possibly TRBD1 for D (5 bases). Trimming cost V 8 bases and J 2 bases, with 14 bases left between them. Germline V lookup: CDR1 SNHLY, CDR2 FYNNEI. The CDR3 length is 14 residues. This CDR3 reads CASRQEGDTDTQYF. The CDR3 nucleotides are TGTGCCAGCCGGCAGGAAGGGGACACAGATACGCAGTATTTT.

In regard to this clone: The sample has other DNA sequences that encode this CDR3 too. V usage is TRBV6-5 and J usage is TRBJ2-7, with 9 bases that match TRBD2. Unmatched junction bases numbered 1, after V lost 0 bases and J lost 1 base. The length of the CDR3 is 15 residues. CDR1 is MNHEY, CDR2 SVGAGI, per germline. CDR3 nucleotides: TGTGCCAGCAGTTACTCCCTAGCGGGGTCCTACGAGCAGTACTTC. This gives the protein CASSYSLAGSYEQYF.

This chain connects TRBV7-9 to TRBJ1-1; 7 positions match TRBD1. In germline, CDR1 is SEHNR, CDR2 FQNEAQ (reference sequence). V gave up 6 bases and J gave up 5 bases; unmatched junction bases: 9. CDR3 size: 14 residues. In DNA form, the CDR3 reads TGTGCCAGCAGTTACCGACAGGGTTTTACTGAAGCTTTCTTT. Translating it yields CASSYRQGFTEAFF.

This clone was seen only once. The V call is TRBV27, the J call TRBJ2-4; D might be TRBD2 (5 bases). The germline gives CDR1 MNHEY, CDR2 SMNVEV (reference sequence). The CDR3 has 13 residues. The V and J ends lost 4 bases and 8 bases respectively, with 12 bases between them. CDR3 in DNA: TGTGCCAGCAGTTGGGCTGGAGCGGACATTCAGTACTTC. This translates into CASSWAGADIQYF.